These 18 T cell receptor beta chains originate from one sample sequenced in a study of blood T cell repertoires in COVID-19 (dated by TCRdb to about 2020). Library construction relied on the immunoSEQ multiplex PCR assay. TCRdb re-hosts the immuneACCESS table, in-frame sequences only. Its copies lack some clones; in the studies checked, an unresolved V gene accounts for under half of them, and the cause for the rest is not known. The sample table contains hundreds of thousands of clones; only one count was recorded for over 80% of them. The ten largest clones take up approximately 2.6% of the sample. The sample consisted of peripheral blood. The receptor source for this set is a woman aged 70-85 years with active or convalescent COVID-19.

CDR3 nucleotides: TGTGCCAGCAGCCCGAAAGGGGACAGGGTTGAAAAACTGTTTTTT. It translates to CASSPKGDRVEKLFF. V usage is TRBV7-9 and J usage is TRBJ1-4; the match to TRBD1 covers 9 bases. After removal of 5 bases from V and 7 bases from J, the junction contained 8 bases not matched to a gene. Germline V lookup: CDR1 SEHNR, CDR2 FQNEAQ (reference sequence). The CDR3 spans 15 residues.

The CDR3 sequence is CASSQRTSEDEQFF. The CDR3 region has the DNA TGTGCCAGCAGCCAACGGACTAGCGAGGATGAGCAGTTCTTC. The V call is TRBV4-2, the J call TRBJ2-1, with 9 bases that match TRBD2. Germline trimming cut 2 bases from V and 8 bases from J; bases unmatched to any gene: 4. CDR3 length: 14 residues. Germline V gene data show CDR1 as LGHNA and CDR2 as YNFKEQ.

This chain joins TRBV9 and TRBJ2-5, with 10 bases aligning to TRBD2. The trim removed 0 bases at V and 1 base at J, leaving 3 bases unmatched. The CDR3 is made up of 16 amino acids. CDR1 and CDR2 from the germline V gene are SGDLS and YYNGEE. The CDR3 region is CASSVGSGGTQETQYF. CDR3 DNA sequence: TGTGCCAGCAGCGTAGGTAGCGGGGGGACCCAAGAGACCCAGTACTTC.

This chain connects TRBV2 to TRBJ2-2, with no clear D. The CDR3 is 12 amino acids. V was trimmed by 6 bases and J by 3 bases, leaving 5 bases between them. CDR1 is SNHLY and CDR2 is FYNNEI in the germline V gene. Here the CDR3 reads CASRYHTGELFF. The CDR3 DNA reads TGTGCCAGCAGATATCACACCGGGGAGCTGTTTTTT.

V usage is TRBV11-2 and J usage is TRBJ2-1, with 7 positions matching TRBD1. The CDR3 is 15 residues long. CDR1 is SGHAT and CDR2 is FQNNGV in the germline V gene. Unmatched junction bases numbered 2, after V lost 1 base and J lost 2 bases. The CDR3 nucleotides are TGTGCCAGCAGCTTAGGGACAGGAGCCTACAATGAGCAGTTCTTC. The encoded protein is CASSLGTGAYNEQFF.

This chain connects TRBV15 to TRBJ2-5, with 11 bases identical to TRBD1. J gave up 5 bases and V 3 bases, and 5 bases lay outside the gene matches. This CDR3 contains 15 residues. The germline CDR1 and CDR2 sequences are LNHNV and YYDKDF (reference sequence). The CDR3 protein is CATSSGQGAGETQYF. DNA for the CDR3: TGTGCCACCAGCAGCGGACAGGGGGCAGGGGAGACCCAGTACTTC.

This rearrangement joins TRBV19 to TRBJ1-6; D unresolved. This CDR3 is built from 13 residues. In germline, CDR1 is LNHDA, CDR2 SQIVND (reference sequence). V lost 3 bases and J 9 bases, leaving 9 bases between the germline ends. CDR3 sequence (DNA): TGTGCCAGTAGTATCCGGAGCAGTTCACCCCTCCACTTT. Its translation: CASSIRSSSPLHF.

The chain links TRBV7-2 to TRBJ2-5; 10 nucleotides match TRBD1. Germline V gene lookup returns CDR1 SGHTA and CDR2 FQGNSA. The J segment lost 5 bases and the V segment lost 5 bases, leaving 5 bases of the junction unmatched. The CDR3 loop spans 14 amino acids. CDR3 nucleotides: TGTGCCAGCAGCACCGGGACAGGGGTTGAGACCCAGTACTTC. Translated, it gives CASSTGTGVETQYF.

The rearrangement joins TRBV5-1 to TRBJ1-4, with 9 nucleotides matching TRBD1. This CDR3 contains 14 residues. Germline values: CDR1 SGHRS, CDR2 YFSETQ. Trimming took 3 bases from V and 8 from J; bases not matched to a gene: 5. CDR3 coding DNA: TGCGCCAGCAGCTCACAGGGGGCGGGAGAAAAACTGTTTTTT. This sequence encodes CASSSQGAGEKLFF.

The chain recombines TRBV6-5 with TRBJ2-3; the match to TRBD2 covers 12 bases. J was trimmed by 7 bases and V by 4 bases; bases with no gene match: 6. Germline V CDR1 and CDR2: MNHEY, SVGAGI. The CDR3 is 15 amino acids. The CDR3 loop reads CASSWTSGDPNTQYF. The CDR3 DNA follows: TGTGCCAGCAGTTGGACTAGCGGGGATCCCAATACGCAGTATTTT.

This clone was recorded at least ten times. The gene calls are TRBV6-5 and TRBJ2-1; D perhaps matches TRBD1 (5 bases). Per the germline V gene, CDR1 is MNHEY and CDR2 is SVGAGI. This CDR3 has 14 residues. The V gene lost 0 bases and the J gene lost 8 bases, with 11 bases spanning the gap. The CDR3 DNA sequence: TGTGCCAGCAGTTACTCAGGAGACAGTCATGAGCAGTTCTTC. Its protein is CASSYSGDSHEQFF.

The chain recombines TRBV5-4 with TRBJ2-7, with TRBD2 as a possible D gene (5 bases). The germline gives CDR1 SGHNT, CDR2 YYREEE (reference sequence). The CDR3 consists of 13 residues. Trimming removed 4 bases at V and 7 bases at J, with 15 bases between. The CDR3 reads CASSLDLLREQYF. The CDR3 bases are TGTGCCAGCAGCCTGGACTTGCTGAGGGAGCAGTACTTC.

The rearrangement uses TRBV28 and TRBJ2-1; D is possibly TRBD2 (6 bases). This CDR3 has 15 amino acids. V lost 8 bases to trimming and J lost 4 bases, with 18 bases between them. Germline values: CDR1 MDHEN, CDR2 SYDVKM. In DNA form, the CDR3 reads TGTGCCAGCGGGGTGCTGGGGGACTTATACAATGAGCAGTTCTTC. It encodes CASGVLGDLYNEQFF. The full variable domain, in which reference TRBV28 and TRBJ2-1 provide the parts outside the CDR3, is DVKVTQSSRYLVKRTGEKVFLECVQDMDHENMFWYRQDPGLGLRLIYFSYDVKMKEKGDIPEGYSVSREKKERFSLILESASTNQTSMYLCASGVLGDLYNEQFFGPGTRLTVL.

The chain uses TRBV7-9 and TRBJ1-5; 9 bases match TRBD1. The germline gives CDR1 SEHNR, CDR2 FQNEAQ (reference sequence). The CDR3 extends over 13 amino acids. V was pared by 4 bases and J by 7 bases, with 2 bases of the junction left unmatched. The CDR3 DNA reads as TGTGCCAGCAGCTCTACAGGGGGCCAGCCCCAGCATTTT. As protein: CASSSTGGQPQHF.

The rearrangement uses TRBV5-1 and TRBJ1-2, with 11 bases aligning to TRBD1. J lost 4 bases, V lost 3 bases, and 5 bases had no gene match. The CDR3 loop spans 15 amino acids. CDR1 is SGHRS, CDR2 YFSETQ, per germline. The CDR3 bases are TGCGCCAGCAGCTCCGGGACAGGGGGACTCTATGGCTACACCTTC. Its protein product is CASSSGTGGLYGYTF.

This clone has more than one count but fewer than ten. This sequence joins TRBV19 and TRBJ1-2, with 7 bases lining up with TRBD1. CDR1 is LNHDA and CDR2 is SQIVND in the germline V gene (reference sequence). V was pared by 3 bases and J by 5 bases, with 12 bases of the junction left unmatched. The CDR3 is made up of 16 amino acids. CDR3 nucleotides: TGTGCCAGTAGTATGCAAGGGGGCCGAGCAGTATATGGCTACACCTTC. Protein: CASSMQGGRAVYGYTF.

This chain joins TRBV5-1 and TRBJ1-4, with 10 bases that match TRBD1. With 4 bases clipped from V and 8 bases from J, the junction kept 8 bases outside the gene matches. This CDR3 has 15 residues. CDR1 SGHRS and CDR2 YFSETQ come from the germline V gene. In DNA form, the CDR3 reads TGCGCCAGCAGCGGGACGACAGGGGGCGTCGAAAAACTGTTTTTT. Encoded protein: CASSGTTGGVEKLFF.

The CDR3 spells CAWSRPRAVDTEAFF. Here the CDR3 DNA reads TGTGCCTGGAGCCGACCGAGGGCGGTAGACACTGAAGCTTTCTTT. J is TRBJ1-1 and V is TRBV30; D not certain. Germline V gene sequence: CDR1 GTSNPN, CDR2 SVGIG (reference sequence). Trimming cost V 3 bases and J 3 bases, with 17 bases left between them. The CDR3 spans 15 residues. Variable domain in full (rest from reference TRBV30 and TRBJ1-1): SQTIHQWPATLVQPVGSPLSLECTVEGTSNPNLYWYRQAAGRGLQLLFYSVGIGQISSEVPQNLSASRPQDRQFILSSKKLLLSDSGFYLCAWSRPRAVDTEAFFGQGTRLTVV.